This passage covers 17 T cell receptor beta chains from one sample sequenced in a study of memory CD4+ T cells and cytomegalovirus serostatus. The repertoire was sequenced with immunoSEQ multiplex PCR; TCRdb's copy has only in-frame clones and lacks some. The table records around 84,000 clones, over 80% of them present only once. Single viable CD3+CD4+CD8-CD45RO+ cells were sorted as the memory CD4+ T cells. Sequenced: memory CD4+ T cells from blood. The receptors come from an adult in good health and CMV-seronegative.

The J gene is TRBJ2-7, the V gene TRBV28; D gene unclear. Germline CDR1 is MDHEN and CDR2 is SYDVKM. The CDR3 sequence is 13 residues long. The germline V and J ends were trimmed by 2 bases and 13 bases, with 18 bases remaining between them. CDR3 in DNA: TGTGCCAGCAGTTTACATGGCACCACGCGTCTATACTTC. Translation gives CASSLHGTTRLYF.

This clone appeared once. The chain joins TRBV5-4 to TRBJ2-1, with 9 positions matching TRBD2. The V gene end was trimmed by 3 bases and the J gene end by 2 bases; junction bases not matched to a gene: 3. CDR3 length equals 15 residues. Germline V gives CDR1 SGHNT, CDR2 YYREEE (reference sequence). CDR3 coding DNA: TGTGCCAGCAGCTCAGCGGGGGGAACCTACAATGAGCAGTTCTTC. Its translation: CASSSAGGTYNEQFF.

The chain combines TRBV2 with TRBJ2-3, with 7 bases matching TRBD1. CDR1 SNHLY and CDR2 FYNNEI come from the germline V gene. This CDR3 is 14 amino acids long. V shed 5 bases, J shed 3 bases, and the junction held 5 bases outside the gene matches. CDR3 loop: CASSSGGLTDTQYF. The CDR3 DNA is TGTGCCAGCAGTTCAGGGGGTTTGACAGATACGCAGTATTTT.

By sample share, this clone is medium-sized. The CDR3 loop is CAWSVIRAGNTIYF. Here the CDR3 DNA reads TGTGCCTGGAGTGTAATCAGGGCTGGAAACACCATATATTTT. The V and J genes are TRBV30 and TRBJ1-3, with D perhaps matching TRBD1 (5 bases). Germline V gene sequence: CDR1 GTSNPN, CDR2 SVGIG (reference sequence). The CDR3 spans 14 residues. Between the trimmed V and J ends, which lost 0 bases and 2 bases, there was a span of 8 bases.

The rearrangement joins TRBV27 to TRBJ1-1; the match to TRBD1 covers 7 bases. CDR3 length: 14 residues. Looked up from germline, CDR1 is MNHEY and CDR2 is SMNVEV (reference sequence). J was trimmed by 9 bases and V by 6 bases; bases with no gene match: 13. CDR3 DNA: TGTGCCAGCAGAATCCGGGACAGCTATCGTCAAGCTTTCTTT. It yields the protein CASRIRDSYRQAFF.

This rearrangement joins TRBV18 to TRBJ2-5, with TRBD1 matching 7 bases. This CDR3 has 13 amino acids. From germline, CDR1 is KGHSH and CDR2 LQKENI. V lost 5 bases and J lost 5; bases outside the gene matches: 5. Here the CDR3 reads CASSAQGRETQYF. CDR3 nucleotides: TGTGCCAGCTCAGCACAGGGGCGGGAGACCCAGTACTTC.

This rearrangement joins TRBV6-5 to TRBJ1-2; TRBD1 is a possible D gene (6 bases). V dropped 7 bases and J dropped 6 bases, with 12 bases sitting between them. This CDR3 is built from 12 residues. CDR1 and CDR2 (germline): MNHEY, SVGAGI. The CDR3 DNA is TGTGCCAGCACGCGGCAGGGGCATGGCTACACCTTC. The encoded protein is CASTRQGHGYTF.

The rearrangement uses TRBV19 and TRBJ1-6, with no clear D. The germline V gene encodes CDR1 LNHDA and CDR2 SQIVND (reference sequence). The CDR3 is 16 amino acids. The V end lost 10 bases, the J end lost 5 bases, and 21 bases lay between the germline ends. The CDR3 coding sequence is TGTGCCACCAGTGCCCAGTTCGGGGTTAATAATTCACCCCTCCACTTT. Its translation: CATSAQFGVNNSPLHF.

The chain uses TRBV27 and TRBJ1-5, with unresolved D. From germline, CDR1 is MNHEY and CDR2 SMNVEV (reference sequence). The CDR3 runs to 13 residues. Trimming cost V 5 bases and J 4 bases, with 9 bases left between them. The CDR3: CASSQRGNQPQHF. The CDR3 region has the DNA TGTGCCAGCAGTCAACGGGGAAATCAGCCCCAGCATTTT.

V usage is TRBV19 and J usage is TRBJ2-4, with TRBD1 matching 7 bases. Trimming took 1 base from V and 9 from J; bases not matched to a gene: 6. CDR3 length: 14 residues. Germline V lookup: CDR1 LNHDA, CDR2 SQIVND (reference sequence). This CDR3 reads CASSIGQGVAIQYF. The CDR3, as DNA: TGTGCCAGTAGTATAGGGCAGGGGGTGGCCATTCAGTACTTC.

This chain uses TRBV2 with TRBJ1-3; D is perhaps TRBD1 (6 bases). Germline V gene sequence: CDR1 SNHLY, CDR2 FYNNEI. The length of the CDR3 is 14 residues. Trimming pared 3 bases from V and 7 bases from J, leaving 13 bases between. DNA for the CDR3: TGTGCCAGCAGTGAGCAGGGGATGAGGAACACCATATATTTT. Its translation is CASSEQGMRNTIYF.

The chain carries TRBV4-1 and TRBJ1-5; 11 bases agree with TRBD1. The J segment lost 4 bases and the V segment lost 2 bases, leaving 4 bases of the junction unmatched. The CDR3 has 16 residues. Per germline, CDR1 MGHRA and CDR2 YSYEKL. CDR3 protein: CASSQTGTGGNQPQHF. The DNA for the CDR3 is TGCGCCAGCAGCCAAACCGGGACAGGGGGTAATCAGCCCCAGCATTTT.

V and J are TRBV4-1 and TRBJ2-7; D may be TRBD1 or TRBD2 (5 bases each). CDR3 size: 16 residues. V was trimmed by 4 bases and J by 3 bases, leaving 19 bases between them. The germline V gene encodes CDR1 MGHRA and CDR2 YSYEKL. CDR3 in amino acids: CASSLGTGKAVYEQYF. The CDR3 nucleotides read TGCGCCAGCAGCCTAGGGACCGGGAAGGCGGTCTACGAGCAGTACTTC.

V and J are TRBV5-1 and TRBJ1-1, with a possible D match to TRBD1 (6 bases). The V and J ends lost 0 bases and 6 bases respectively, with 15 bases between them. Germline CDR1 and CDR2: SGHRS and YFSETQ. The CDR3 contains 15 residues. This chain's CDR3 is CASSLGLGAIAEAFF. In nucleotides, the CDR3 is TGCGCCAGCAGCTTGGGTCTGGGGGCGATCGCTGAAGCTTTCTTT.

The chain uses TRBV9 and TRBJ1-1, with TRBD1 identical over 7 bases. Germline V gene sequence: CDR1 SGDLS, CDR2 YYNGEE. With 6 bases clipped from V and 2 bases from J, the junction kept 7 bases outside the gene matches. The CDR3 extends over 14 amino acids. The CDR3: CASNRAGGNTEAFF. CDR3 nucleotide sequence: TGTGCCAGCAACAGGGCAGGGGGAAACACTGAAGCTTTCTTT.

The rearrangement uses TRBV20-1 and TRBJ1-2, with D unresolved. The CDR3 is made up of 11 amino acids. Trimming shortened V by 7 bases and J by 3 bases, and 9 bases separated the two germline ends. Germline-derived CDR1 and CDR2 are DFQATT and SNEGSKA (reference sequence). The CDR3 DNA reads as TGCAGTGTTCCGCTTTACTATGGCTACACCTTC. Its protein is CSVPLYYGYTF.

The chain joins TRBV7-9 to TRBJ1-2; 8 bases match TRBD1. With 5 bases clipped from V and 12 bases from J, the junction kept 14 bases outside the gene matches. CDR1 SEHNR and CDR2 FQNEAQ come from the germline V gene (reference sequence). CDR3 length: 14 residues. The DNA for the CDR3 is TGTGCCAGCAGCCCCTCTGGGACAGGTAATCGCAACACCTTC. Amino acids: CASSPSGTGNRNTF.